This record covers a single T cell receptor beta chain. This clonotype was picked up a small number of times. It has no known antigen specificity. One base away there is no much larger clone; base qualities are not given. This entry comes from a study of post-analysis software for immune sequencing data (dated by TCRdb to the mid-2010s). Concerning the study at large: Disease courses on record covered relapsing-remitting, secondary progressive and progressive-relapsing multiple sclerosis, though some patients had no subtype annotation. A subset of samples was prepared in parallel using single-end sample barcoding, then pooled and co-amplified after Illumina adapter ligation. The patient repertoires were compared against more than 10 previously published healthy control repertoires obtained from donors aged 6 to 25 years. Points the paper makes about the study in general: When samples were clustered directly using the F measure, samples prepared in the same batch co-clustered strongly, which prompted a batch-effect correction. Normalized Chao1 diversity was significantly lower in multiple sclerosis patients than controls, suggesting substantial peripheral T-cell clonal expansion. Patients showed significantly higher frequencies than controls for roughly five TRBV segments, among them TRBV5-6, TRBV5-1 and TRBV20-1. The control group was slightly older than the multiple sclerosis patient group.

The CDR3 starts with the cysteine, ends with the phenylalanine, and has 16 residues. The kept DNA is CDR3 alone, 48 bases in frame from the first base. CDR1 and CDR2, per the germline V gene, are MGHRA and YSYEKL. Cut back by 1 base and 1 base, the V and J ends lie 14 bases apart. To demonstrate the VDJtools post-analysis software, the study profiled TCR beta repertoires from the peripheral blood of about a dozen young patients with multiple sclerosis. The patients with multiple sclerosis were children and adolescents between about 6 and 15 years of age. Libraries came from PCR. Instrument used: Illumina HiSeq 2500. To reduce PCR and sequencing biases, unique molecular identifiers were incorporated into the TCR beta cDNA libraries. Per 1 to 10 million input T cells, approximately 500,000 cDNA molecules were obtained, such that each molecule approximated one T cell. Patient libraries were prepared and sequenced with the same protocol used for the earlier healthy control dataset. Samples belonging to the same batch were prepared together, multiplexed and sequenced on a shared HiSeq lane. As for the original processing: MIGEC was used to process the raw barcoded reads, and molecular identifier groups with only a single read were discarded before consensus assembly and CDR3 extraction. Clonotype tables were post-analysed with VDJtools, and diversity was normalized by down-sampling all datasets to the smallest sample size. Repertoire overlap clustering matched CDR3 amino acid but not nucleotide sequences to correct batch-related cross-sample contamination. Using fastp trimming at Q25 and MiXCR clonotype assembly, TCRdb reanalyzed the public sequencing data and kept in-frame beta chains. Under each unique CDR3 protein, matching rows form one entry showing the most common genes and DNA. V and J calls and clone size were set by TCRdb, not the authors. Across this sample there are hundreds of thousands of distinct CDR3 sequences, with more than 50% seen only once. The ten biggest clones cover approximately 10% of the sample.

The sample consisted of blood. The V gene is TRBV4-1 and the J gene is TRBJ2-7; TRBD1 might be the D gene, on 5 matching bases. This receptor was identified in a girl aged 2-10 years with multiple sclerosis. The DNA sequence is given as TGCGCCAGCAGCCAAGTTGCAGGGTATACTTCCTACGAGCAGTACTTC. It specifies CASSQVAGYTSYEQYF.